The 19 T cell receptor beta chains presented below share a single source sample, sequenced in a study of blood T cell repertoires in COVID-19. The method was immunoSEQ multiplex PCR; TCRdb's version includes in-frame clones alone and lacks a portion of them. The sample consists of a few hundred thousand clones, 65% to 90% of them appearing once. The sequencing sample was made of PBMCs or T cells enriched from blood (not recorded which). Receptors were obtained from a man aged 35 to 55 who had recovered from COVID-19.

The CDR3 DNA reads TGCGCCAGCAGCTTGGACAGACCAGAGACCCAGTACTTC. It is translated as CASSLDRPETQYF. V is TRBV5-1 and J is TRBJ2-5, with no clear D. Germline V CDR1 and CDR2: SGHRS, YFSETQ. This CDR3 region has 13 residues. V shed 0 bases and J shed 4 bases, with 7 bases lying between them.

The chain joins TRBV9 to TRBJ1-1; 9 bases agree with TRBD1. The CDR3 totals 14 residues. The germline gives CDR1 SGDLS, CDR2 YYNGEE. The ends lost 3 bases at V and 4 bases at J; junction bases unmatched: 4. CDR3 loop: CASSGDRGATEAFF. CDR3 sequence (DNA): TGTGCCAGCAGCGGTGACAGGGGGGCCACTGAAGCTTTCTTT.

This clone was found once. The V and J genes are TRBV9 and TRBJ1-6, with a possible D match to TRBD1 (5 bases). Germline V gene sequence: CDR1 SGDLS, CDR2 YYNGEE. V shed 2 bases and J shed 5 bases, with 14 bases lying between them. The CDR3 extends over 16 amino acids. CDR3 region: CASSVRAGLDNSPLHF. The CDR3 DNA reads TGTGCCAGCAGCGTGCGTGCGGGGCTAGATAATTCACCCCTCCACTTT.

The chain is built from TRBV28 and TRBJ1-6, with D unresolved. Looked up from germline, CDR1 is MDHEN and CDR2 is SYDVKM. This CDR3 is 12 amino acids long. Trimming left V 11 bases short and J 10 bases short, with 15 bases between. The CDR3 coding sequence is TGTGCCGTCAACGAACAAGTCTCACCCCTCCACTTT. Translated: CAVNEQVSPLHF.

A single count supports this clone. The rearrangement joins TRBV13 to TRBJ2-6, with a weak D call TRBD1 (5 bases). Per the germline V gene, CDR1 is PRHDT and CDR2 is FYEKMQ (reference sequence). The V end lost 8 bases, the J end lost 2 bases, and 10 bases lay between the germline ends. The CDR3 has 14 residues. This CDR3 is CASLGVTGANVLTF. The CDR3 DNA sequence: TGTGCCAGCTTAGGGGTAACTGGGGCCAACGTCCTGACTTTC.

The V and J genes are TRBV11-1 and TRBJ2-2, with a weak D call TRBD1 (5 bases). The germline V gene has CDR1 SGHAT and CDR2 FQDESV (reference sequence). V shed 3 bases and J shed 0 bases, with 8 bases lying between them. This CDR3 spans 15 amino acids. CDR3: CASSFDSTNTGELFF. The DNA of the CDR3 is TGTGCCAGCAGCTTCGACAGCACGAACACCGGGGAGCTGTTTTTT.

CDR3 amino acids: CASSSNDRSEGDEAFF. The CDR3 DNA follows: TGTGCCAGCAGCTCGAACGACAGGAGCGAGGGTGATGAAGCTTTCTTT. The chain employs TRBV7-9 and TRBJ1-1; D perhaps matches TRBD1 (6 bases). Trimming stripped 4 bases from V and 7 bases from J, with 22 bases between. There are 16 residues in the CDR3. CDR1 and CDR2 from the germline V gene are SEHNR and FQNEAQ (reference sequence).

The J gene is TRBJ2-7, the V gene TRBV18; 7 bases are a match to TRBD1. The germline V gene encodes CDR1 KGHSH and CDR2 LQKENI. V lost 2 bases, J lost 0 bases, and 4 bases stayed unmatched. The CDR3 has 15 residues. The CDR3 region has the DNA TGTGCCAGCTCACCAGTTCGGACAGGCTCCTACGAGCAGTACTTC. Translated, it gives CASSPVRTGSYEQYF. Full variable domain (rest looked up from reference TRBV18 and TRBJ2-7): NAGVMQNPRHLVRRRGQEARLRCSPMKGHSHVYWYRQLPEEGLKFMVYLQKENIIDESGMPKERFSAEFPKEGPSILRIQQVVRGDSAAYFCASSPVRTGSYEQYFGPGTRLTVT.

The chain carries TRBV3-1 (or the pseudogene TRBV3-2) and TRBJ2-5, with 8 positions matching TRBD2. Germline V lookup: CDR1 LGHDT, CDR2 YNNKEL (reference sequence). Trimming took 3 bases from V and 5 from J; bases not matched to a gene: 11. The CDR3 consists of 16 residues. DNA for the CDR3: TGTGCCAGCAGCCAGTCGCGGGAGGAGCTCCGGGAGACCCAGTACTTC. Translation gives CASSQSREELRETQYF.

This chain connects TRBV18 to TRBJ1-1, with TRBD1 matching 7 bases. Germline V CDR1 and CDR2: KGHSH, LQKENI. The CDR3 totals 15 residues. Germline trimming cut 2 bases from V and 3 bases from J; bases unmatched to any gene: 6. The CDR3 DNA is TGTGCCAGCTCACCAAGGGACAGAGCCGACACTGAAGCTTTCTTT. Protein sequence: CASSPRDRADTEAFF.

The chain couples TRBV4-2 to TRBJ2-7, with 9 bases matching TRBD2. Trimming at V came to 4 bases and at J to 3 bases, leaving 4 bases not matched to a gene. This CDR3 contains 14 residues. The V gene's germline CDR1 is LGHNA and CDR2 YNFKEQ. DNA for the CDR3: TGTGCCAGCAGCCTCGGGCGGGGGGGCTACGAGCAGTACTTC. This encodes CASSLGRGGYEQYF.

The V and J genes are TRBV6-2 or TRBV6-3 and TRBJ2-3, with 11 nucleotides matching TRBD2. Losses at the gene ends were 5 bases for V and 4 bases for J; bases not matched to a gene: 17. The CDR3 runs to 19 residues. Germline V gives CDR1 MNHEY, CDR2 SVGEGT. The CDR3 DNA follows: TGTGCCAGCAGTAACAGTATAAGGACTAGCGGGCCCGGCGCAGATACGCAGTATTTT. Translated, it gives CASSNSIRTSGPGADTQYF.

The chain is built from TRBV7-9 and TRBJ2-3; D is perhaps TRBD2 (6 bases). CDR1 SEHNR and CDR2 FQNEAQ come from the germline V gene (reference sequence). V dropped 5 bases and J dropped 6 bases, with 15 bases sitting between them. CDR3 length equals 14 residues. In nucleotides, the CDR3 is TGTGCCAGCAGCCGGGACGGGGAGGTCGATACGCAGTATTTT. This codes for CASSRDGEVDTQYF.

The chain recombines TRBV5-1 with TRBJ2-7; 12 bases match TRBD2. J gave up 1 base and V 4 bases, and 9 bases lay outside the gene matches. The CDR3 is 17 residues long. CDR1 is SGHRS, CDR2 YFSETQ, per germline. The CDR3 nucleotides read TGCGCCAGCAGCATGGCTCCGGGACTAGCGGGTTCCTACGAGCAGTACTTC. Translating gives CASSMAPGLAGSYEQYF.

The chain couples TRBV5-5 to TRBJ1-1; 7 nucleotides agree with TRBD1. The germline V gene has CDR1 SGHKS and CDR2 YYEKEE (reference sequence). Trimming removed 4 bases from V and 1 base from J; junction bases left unmatched: 16. There are 18 residues in the CDR3. The CDR3 region is CASSQNSRLGTANTEAFF. CDR3 in DNA: TGTGCCAGCAGCCAAAACTCAAGGCTCGGGACAGCGAACACTGAAGCTTTCTTT.

This sequence joins TRBV6-5 and TRBJ2-1, with TRBD2 identical over 9 bases. Germline assignment: CDR1 MNHEY and CDR2 SVGAGI. With V trimmed by 2 bases and J by 5 bases, 4 bases remained unmatched. This CDR3 is built from 15 residues. CDR3 nucleotide sequence: TGTGCCAGCAGTTACGGGGTAGCGGGGGACAATGAGCAGTTCTTC. Translating gives CASSYGVAGDNEQFF.

This clone was seen just once. The chain couples TRBV5-1 to TRBJ1-1; D is ambiguous. This CDR3 contains 14 residues. Germline-derived CDR1 and CDR2 are SGHRS and YFSETQ. Trimming took off 1 base at V and 1 base at J, with 8 bases between the two ends. The CDR3 sequence: CASSLLSGNTEAFF. The CDR3 DNA is TGCGCCAGCAGCTTGTTGTCGGGGAACACTGAAGCTTTCTTT. The full variable domain, rest sourced from reference TRBV5-1 and TRBJ1-1, is KAGVTQTPRYLIKTRGQQVTLSCSPISGHRSVSWYQQTPGQGLQFLFEYFSETQRNKGNFPGRFSGRQFSNSRSEMNVSTLELGDSALYLCASSLLSGNTEAFFGQGTRLTVV.

This chain links TRBV27 with TRBJ2-7; D is perhaps TRBD1 (7 bases). Deletions cut 5 bases from V and 3 bases from J, with 17 bases between. The germline V gene has CDR1 MNHEY and CDR2 SMNVEV (reference sequence). CDR3 length: 15 residues. CDR3 coding DNA: TGTGCCAGCAGTATTGGGGGGACAGACTACTACGAGCAGTACTTC. Translating gives CASSIGGTDYYEQYF.

The gene calls are TRBV24-1 and TRBJ1-5, with D possibly matching TRBD1 (6 bases). The ends were cut back, 4 bases at V and 0 bases at J, with 12 bases in the middle. The CDR3 is made up of 16 amino acids. Germline values: CDR1 KGHDR, CDR2 SFDVKD. The CDR3: CATSEGRGYSNQPQHF. In nucleotides, the CDR3 is TGTGCCACCAGTGAGGGCAGGGGATATAGCAATCAGCCCCAGCATTTT.